The source of this T cell receptor (beta chain) is a study of T cell responses to AZD1222 COVID-19 vaccine. Study background: Second-dose groups at about 4 or about 12 weeks were pooled.

The ends were cut back, 7 bases at V and 4 bases at J, with 10 bases in the middle. Germline CDR1 reads MNHEY; CDR2 reads SVGAGI. The CDR3 loop spans 13 amino acids. The method was immunoSEQ multiplex PCR; TCRdb's version includes in-frame clones alone and lacks a portion of them. The profile shows about 130,000 clones, 93% of them singletons. The chain is built from TRBV6-5 and TRBJ2-2, with D unresolved. The sequences come from peripheral blood, collected on day 0 of AZD1222 vaccination. This sequence originates from an adult in good health. CDR3 bases: TGTGCCAGCACTCTCCAGTCCACCGGGGAGCTGTTTTTT. As protein: CASTLQSTGELFF.